Listed below are T cell receptor beta chains from one sample, sequenced in a study of radiotherapy plus CTLA-4 blockade in lung cancer. Produced via immunoSEQ multiplex PCR; TCRdb's table is partial and in-frame only. This sample has 62,000 or so clones, with 70% to 85% found just once. The starting material was peripheral blood, obtained from a patient treated with radiotherapy plus ipilimumab. These receptor sequences come from a human donor with non-small cell lung cancer who had a complete response to radiotherapy plus ipilimumab. CDR3s include the opening cysteine and the closing phenylalanine or tryptophan. The D gene is left open where the match is weak. Clone size is given for some rows only: seen once, a few or many times, or a class if the clone is expanded.

v_call	clone_size	d_call	j_call	cdr3_aa	cdr3_nt
TRBV6-5	.	.	TRBJ1-1	CASSNRVGNTEAFF	TGTGCCAGCAGCAACAGGGTGGGGAACACTGAAGCTTTCTTT
TRBV18	once	.	TRBJ1-4	CASSPPGRTYGEKLFF	TGTGCCAGCTCACCACCGGGTAGGACATATGGTGAAAAACTGTTTTTT
TRBV18	.	.	TRBJ2-1	CASSLLGSYNEQFF	TGTGCCAGCTCACTCCTGGGCTCCTACAATGAGCAGTTCTTC
TRBV29-1	.	TRBD1	TRBJ2-1	CSAPQGAGNEQFF	TGCAGCGCCCCTCAGGGGGCGGGGAATGAGCAGTTCTTC
TRBV2	.	.	TRBJ1-2	CATSVPSVFYGYTF	TGTGCCACGTCGGTACCCTCTGTCTTCTATGGCTACACCTTC
TRBV4-1	.	.	TRBJ1-3	CASSQDQGRLAGNTIYF	TGCGCCAGCAGCCAAGATCAGGGCAGACTGGCTGGAAACACCATATATTTT
TRBV6-5	few	TRBD1	TRBJ2-5	CASSSRGLGETQYF	TGTGCCAGCAGTTCCAGGGGGCTGGGAGAGACCCAGTACTTC
TRBV28	.	TRBD2	TRBJ2-3	CASSMGGSTDTQYF	TGTGCCAGCAGCATGGGCGGGAGTACAGATACGCAGTATTTT
TRBV5-1	.	TRBD1	TRBJ1-4	CASSFTGGMNEKLFF	TGCGCCAGCAGCTTCACAGGGGGCATGAATGAAAAACTGTTTTTT
TRBV28	.	.	TRBJ2-7	CASSLQSNTYSYEQYF	TGTGCCAGCAGTTTACAGAGCAACACATACTCCTACGAGCAGTACTTC
TRBV30	once	.	TRBJ1-3	CAWSWAVSGNTIYF	TGTGCCTGGAGTTGGGCGGTCTCTGGAAACACCATATATTTT
TRBV15	few	.	TRBJ2-3	CATSSLTDTQYF	TGTGCCACCAGCTCCTTAACAGATACGCAGTATTTT
TRBV11-2	once	.	TRBJ2-5	CASSAGLGGETQYF	TGTGCCAGCAGCGCCGGACTGGGGGGCGAGACCCAGTACTTC
TRBV7-9	few	TRBD2	TRBJ2-1	CASSSTSGGAYNEQFF	TGTGCCAGCAGCTCCACTAGCGGGGGGGCATACAATGAGCAGTTCTTC
TRBV5-1	.	TRBD1	TRBJ1-5	CASSEGTGSRNQPQHF	TGCGCCAGCAGCGAGGGGACAGGCTCGCGCAATCAGCCCCAGCATTTT
TRBV14	once	.	TRBJ2-3	CASSQEGRGRWEYF	TGTGCCAGCAGCCAAGAAGGGCGGGGTCGTTGGGAATATTTT
TRBV11-2	.	.	TRBJ1-2	CASSLGGYGYTF	TGTGCCAGCAGCTTAGGCGGCTATGGCTACACCTTC
TRBV25-1	.	TRBD1	TRBJ2-5	CASSELAGGGRETQYF	TGTGCCAGCAGTGAATTGGCAGGGGGTGGGCGGGAGACCCAGTACTTC
TRBV10-2	.	.	TRBJ1-5	CASSAEYQPQHF	TGCGCCAGCAGTGCCGAGTATCAGCCCCAGCATTTT
TRBV6-5	few	.	TRBJ1-1	CASSPRQAKIEAFF	TGTGCCAGCAGTCCCCGACAGGCTAAAATTGAAGCTTTCTTT
TRBV7-2	.	.	TRBJ1-1	CASSPVFFEAFF	TGTGCCAGCAGCCCCGTTTTTTTTGAAGCTTTCTTT
TRBV5-1	.	TRBD1	TRBJ2-1	CASSLPGTANEQFF	TGCGCCAGCAGCTTGCCCGGGACAGCCAATGAGCAGTTCTTC
TRBV7-9	.	.	TRBJ1-2	CASSLTAGVDYGYTF	TGTGCCAGCAGCCTCACGGCAGGGGTAGACTATGGCTACACCTTC
TRBV18	.	.	TRBJ2-5	CASSPILEETQYF	TGTGCCAGCTCACCAATTTTAGAAGAGACCCAGTACTTC
TRBV14	.	TRBD2	TRBJ2-2	CASSPLAGGVGELFF	TGTGCCAGCAGCCCCCTAGCGGGAGGCGTCGGGGAGCTGTTTTTT
TRBV4-3	.	.	TRBJ1-3	CASSQARRGSGNTIYF	TGCGCCAGCAGCCAAGCCCGAAGGGGGTCTGGAAACACCATATATTTT
TRBV15	.	.	TRBJ1-2	CATSRGGRGGGYTF	TGTGCCACCAGCAGAGGAGGTAGGGGTGGTGGCTACACCTTC
TRBV2	.	TRBD1	TRBJ1-5	CASRWRTGYSNQPQHF	TGTGCCAGCCGATGGAGGACAGGTTATAGCAATCAGCCCCAGCATTTT
TRBV10-3	.	.	TRBJ2-7	CAISESYRQGGYEQYF	TGTGCCATCAGTGAGTCGTATCGGCAGGGGGGCTACGAGCAGTACTTC
TRBV11-2	medium-sized	.	TRBJ1-3	CASRPAYSGNTIYF	TGTGCCAGCAGGCCGGCGTACTCTGGAAACACCATATATTTT
TRBV2	.	.	TRBJ2-3	CASSEEGNTDTQYF	TGTGCCAGCAGTGAGGAGGGCAACACAGATACGCAGTATTTT
TRBV19	.	TRBD2	TRBJ2-3	CASSIDLAGGAYNTQYF	TGTGCCAGTAGTATAGATCTAGCGGGAGGCGCGTACAATACGCAGTATTTT
TRBV30	.	TRBD2	TRBJ2-7	CAWSREGGRYEQYF	TGTGCCTGGAGCCGGGAGGGGGGCAGATACGAGCAGTACTTC
TRBV6-6	.	.	TRBJ1-2	CASRDGANYGYTF	TGTGCCAGCAGGGACGGAGCTAACTATGGCTACACCTTC